Presented here are 24 T cell receptor beta chains from one specimen sequenced in a study of blood T cell repertoires in COVID-19. Using immunoSEQ multiplex PCR, the repertoire was profiled, and TCRdb retains in-frame clones only, with some absent. This sample has about 380,000 clones, with 80% to 90% found just once. The source material was PBMCs or T cells enriched from blood (not recorded which). The receptors originated from a man aged 25-45 years who had recovered from COVID-19.

This chain joins TRBV19 and TRBJ1-1; D unresolved. CDR1 is LNHDA, CDR2 SQIVND, per germline (reference sequence). Trimming removed 2 bases from V and 6 bases from J, with 19 bases in between. The CDR3 extends over 16 amino acids. Here the CDR3 reads CASSIQWVRGEPEAFF. The CDR3 nucleotides are TGTGCCAGTAGTATACAGTGGGTGCGGGGAGAGCCTGAAGCTTTCTTT. Based on the CDR3 plus reference TRBV19 and TRBJ1-1, the full variable domain is DGGITQSPKYLFRKEGQNVTLSCEQNLNHDAMYWYRQDPGQGLRLIYYSQIVNDFQKGDIAEGYSVSREKKESFPLTVTSAQKNPTAFYLCASSIQWVRGEPEAFFGQGTRLTVV.

The genes are TRBV3-1 (or the pseudogene TRBV3-2) and TRBJ1-5; D is possibly TRBD1 (5 bases). Between the trimmed V and J ends, which lost 5 bases and 1 base, there was a span of 6 bases. CDR1 LGHDT and CDR2 YNNKEL come from the germline V gene (reference sequence). There are 13 residues in the CDR3. The CDR3 region is CASSKGSNQPQHF. The DNA of the CDR3 is TGTGCCAGCAGCAAGGGGAGCAATCAGCCCCAGCATTTT.

The V and J genes are TRBV4-2 and TRBJ2-5, with 8 bases aligning to TRBD2. Trimming at V came to 2 bases and at J to 4 bases, leaving 3 bases not matched to a gene. The CDR3 runs 14 residues. CDR1 is LGHNA, CDR2 YNFKEQ, per germline. CDR3 DNA sequence: TGTGCCAGCAGCCAAATTAGCGGGGTAGAGACCCAGTACTTC. It is translated as CASSQISGVETQYF.

The CDR3 DNA reads TGTGCCAGCAGCCGACAGAGCTCCTACAATGAGCAGTTCTTC. As protein: CASSRQSSYNEQFF. The genes are TRBV6-4 and TRBJ2-1; D might be TRBD1 (5 bases). The V end was cut by 6 bases, the J end by 0 bases, with 9 bases between. Germline lookup yields CDR1 MRHNA and CDR2 SNTAGT. The CDR3 has 14 amino acids.

The sample holds one count of this clone. This may come from a read error, since a much larger clone is one base off. The V and J genes are TRBV6-5 and TRBJ2-2, with TRBD1 identical over 9 bases. Looked up from germline, CDR1 is MNHEY and CDR2 is SVGAGI. The V and J ends lost 6 bases and 4 bases, in that order; junction bases with no gene match: 3. This CDR3 has 14 amino acids. CDR3 DNA sequence: TGTGCCAGCAGGGGGACAGGGATCACCGGGGAGCTGTTTTTT. Translating it yields CASRGTGITGELFF.

The chain recombines TRBV5-1 with TRBJ2-7; 11 nucleotides agree with TRBD1. CDR3 length: 15 amino acids. The germline gives CDR1 SGHRS, CDR2 YFSETQ. V lost 3 bases, J lost 2 bases, and 4 bases stayed unmatched. The CDR3 sequence is CASSSRTGGPYEQYF. The CDR3 DNA sequence: TGCGCCAGCAGCTCCCGGACAGGGGGCCCCTACGAGCAGTACTTC.

This clone was observed once. The V gene is TRBV19, the J gene TRBJ2-7; D remains unclear. Trimming shortened V by 3 bases and J by 3 bases, and 9 bases separated the two germline ends. The CDR3 is made up of 13 amino acids. CDR1 LNHDA and CDR2 SQIVND come from the germline V gene (reference sequence). The CDR3 loop is CASSMPNRYEQYF. CDR3 coding DNA: TGTGCCAGTAGTATGCCTAACCGCTACGAGCAGTACTTC.

The count of this clone is one. J is TRBJ1-2 and V is TRBV11-2; D is undetermined. CDR1 and CDR2 (germline): SGHAT, FQNNGV. The CDR3 length is 14 residues. Trimming removed 5 bases at V and 2 bases at J, with 12 bases between. In DNA form, the CDR3 reads TGTGCCAGCAGCGCGATGGAGCAAAACTATGGCTACACCTTC. Its translation is CASSAMEQNYGYTF.

V is TRBV19 and J is TRBJ1-1, with D unresolved. V was trimmed by 4 bases and J by 7 bases, leaving 10 bases between them. The CDR3 spans 12 residues. The germline gives CDR1 LNHDA, CDR2 SQIVND (reference sequence). CDR3 nucleotides: TGTGCCAGTAGTACAGCGGTCGGTGAAGCTTTCTTT. Protein product: CASSTAVGEAFF.

This chain uses TRBV9 with TRBJ1-1; TRBD1 might be the D (5 bases). The germline gives CDR1 SGDLS, CDR2 YYNGEE. The CDR3 is made up of 11 amino acids. Trimming stripped 3 bases from V and 8 bases from J, with 8 bases between. CDR3 in amino acids: CASSARGEAFF. CDR3 in DNA: TGTGCCAGCAGCGCAAGGGGAGAAGCTTTCTTT.

The V gene is TRBV12-5, the J gene TRBJ2-7; 12 bases line up with TRBD2. V lost 0 bases, J lost 1 base, and 1 base stayed unmatched. The CDR3 covers 16 residues. Germline V gives CDR1 LGHNT, CDR2 FRNRAP. The CDR3 sequence: CASGLVGTSGSYEQYF. The CDR3 region has the DNA TGTGCTAGTGGTTTGGTAGGGACTAGCGGGTCCTACGAGCAGTACTTC. Full variable domain (missing parts from reference TRBV12-5 and TRBJ2-7): DARVTQTPRHKVTEMGQEVTMRCQPILGHNTVFWYRQTMMQGLELLAYFRNRAPLDDSGMPKDRFSAEMPDATLATLKIQPSEPRDSAVYFCASGLVGTSGSYEQYFGPGTRLTVT.

This clone was seen ten or more times. The V gene is TRBV4-1, the J gene TRBJ1-5; no reliable D call. Between the trimmed V and J ends, which lost 2 bases and 4 bases, there was a span of 12 bases. The CDR3 totals 15 residues. CDR1 is MGHRA, CDR2 YSYEKL, per germline. CDR3 bases: TGCGCCAGCAGCCAAACCTGGGCTCAAAATCAGCCCCAGCATTTT. The encoded protein is CASSQTWAQNQPQHF.

V gene TRBV6-5 combines with J gene TRBJ1-1; D might be TRBD1 (6 bases). The V gene lost 6 bases and the J gene lost 0 bases, with 11 bases spanning the gap. The CDR3 runs to 14 residues. Germline-derived CDR1 and CDR2 are MNHEY and SVGAGI. DNA of the CDR3: TGTGCCAGCAGGGACAGTTTCATGAACACTGAAGCTTTCTTT. This gives the protein CASRDSFMNTEAFF.

V is TRBV27 and J is TRBJ2-7; 8 bases fit TRBD1. The CDR3 loop spans 14 amino acids. Germline values: CDR1 MNHEY, CDR2 SMNVEV (reference sequence). V dropped 5 bases and J dropped 3; count of bases not matched to a gene: 6. Written as DNA, the CDR3 is TGTGCCAGCAGTCCGTGGACAGGGAGCTACGAGCAGTACTTC. It encodes CASSPWTGSYEQYF.

With regard to this clone: The same CDR3 arises from other DNA sequences in this sample as well. The chain uses TRBV10-3 and TRBJ1-2, with D uncertain. The germline V and J ends were trimmed by 4 bases and 1 base, with 4 bases remaining between them. The V gene's germline CDR1 is ENHRY and CDR2 SYGVKD. The CDR3 extends over 12 amino acids. The CDR3 sequence is CAISAVNYGYTF. As DNA, the CDR3 is TGTGCCATCAGTGCTGTTAACTATGGCTACACCTTC.

The rearrangement links TRBV27 to TRBJ1-6, with D unresolved. The CDR3 sequence is 14 residues long. Trimming took off 3 bases at V and 10 bases at J, with 13 bases between the two ends. The V gene's germline CDR1 is MNHEY and CDR2 SMNVEV (reference sequence). The CDR3 is CASSFTDSMSPLHF. CDR3 nucleotides: TGTGCCAGCAGTTTCACGGACTCTATGTCACCCCTCCACTTT.

This sequence joins TRBV18 and TRBJ1-1, with TRBD1 as a possible D gene (5 bases). Germline CDR1 KGHSH, CDR2 LQKENI. The CDR3 is 14 residues long. Trimming stripped 3 bases from V and 2 bases from J, with 10 bases between. The CDR3 nucleotides are TGTGCCAGCTCACCTGTGGGGCCAAACACTGAAGCTTTCTTT. Its translation: CASSPVGPNTEAFF.

The chain links TRBV10-3 to TRBJ2-5; 11 nucleotides match TRBD1. The length of the CDR3 is 15 residues. J gave up 5 bases and V 3 bases, and 5 bases lay outside the gene matches. Germline V lookup: CDR1 ENHRY, CDR2 SYGVKD. DNA of the CDR3: TGTGCCATCAGTGAAGGGGACAGGGGGACGGAGACCCAGTACTTC. Its translation is CAISEGDRGTETQYF.

This clone was found a few times. The chain joins TRBV5-4 to TRBJ2-7, with TRBD1 identical over 7 bases. The J segment lost 3 bases and the V segment lost 4 bases, leaving 10 bases of the junction unmatched. Germline CDR1 is SGHNT and CDR2 is YYREEE (reference sequence). The CDR3 is 15 amino acids. The CDR3 DNA is TGTGCCAGCAGCCAAAACTCCGGGACAGTCTACGAGCAGTACTTC. Its protein is CASSQNSGTVYEQYF. Based on the CDR3 plus reference TRBV5-4 and TRBJ2-7, the full variable domain is ETGVTQSPTHLIKTRGQQVTLRCSSQSGHNTVSWYQQALGQGPQFIFQYYREEENGRGNFPPRFSGLQFPNYSSELNVNALELDDSALYLCASSQNSGTVYEQYFGPGTRLTVT.

A few counts support this clone. The V call is TRBV7-2, the J call TRBJ1-6; no definite D call. Germline V gene sequence: CDR1 SGHTA, CDR2 FQGNSA. CDR3 length: 14 amino acids. The V end lost 4 bases, the J end lost 4 bases, and 8 bases lay between the germline ends. CDR3 sequence reads: CASSSSRYNSPLHF. The CDR3 nucleotides are TGTGCCAGCAGCTCGTCGCGGTATAATTCACCCCTCCACTTT.

Note on this clone: Other DNA sequences in the sample encode the same CDR3. V usage is TRBV5-1 and J usage is TRBJ2-1; a weak D match, TRBD1 (5 bases). Germline V gene data show CDR1 as SGHRS and CDR2 as YFSETQ. The ends were cut back, 2 bases at V and 7 bases at J, with 7 bases in the middle. The CDR3 consists of 12 residues. Written as DNA, the CDR3 is TGCGCCAGCAGCTTCCAGGGAAATGAGCAGTTCTTC. Amino acids: CASSFQGNEQFF.

The genes are TRBV27 and TRBJ1-1, with D uncertain. The V and J ends lost 4 bases and 5 bases respectively, with 14 bases between them. Per germline, CDR1 MNHEY and CDR2 SMNVEV (reference sequence). The CDR3 runs 14 residues. The CDR3 nucleotides read TGTGCCAGCAGTTGGGTCCTAGAGAGTACTGAAGCTTTCTTT. This encodes CASSWVLESTEAFF.

The gene calls are TRBV15 and TRBJ1-6, with D uncertain. This CDR3 comprises 14 residues. Trimming removed 5 bases at V and 7 bases at J, with 12 bases between. Germline CDR1 and CDR2: LNHNV and YYDKDF (reference sequence). CDR3 residues: CATSPIRENSPLHF. Here the CDR3 DNA reads TGTGCCACCAGCCCTATAAGGGAGAATTCACCCCTCCACTTT.

This chain connects TRBV5-1 to TRBJ1-5, with 9 positions matching TRBD1. Germline values: CDR1 SGHRS, CDR2 YFSETQ. V shed 4 bases and J 4 bases; nucleotides not matched to a gene: 12. The CDR3 runs 17 residues. Here the CDR3 DNA reads TGCGCCAGCAGCCCGGGGGACAGGGAACGGGGGAATCAGCCCCAGCATTTT. Translated: CASSPGDRERGNQPQHF.